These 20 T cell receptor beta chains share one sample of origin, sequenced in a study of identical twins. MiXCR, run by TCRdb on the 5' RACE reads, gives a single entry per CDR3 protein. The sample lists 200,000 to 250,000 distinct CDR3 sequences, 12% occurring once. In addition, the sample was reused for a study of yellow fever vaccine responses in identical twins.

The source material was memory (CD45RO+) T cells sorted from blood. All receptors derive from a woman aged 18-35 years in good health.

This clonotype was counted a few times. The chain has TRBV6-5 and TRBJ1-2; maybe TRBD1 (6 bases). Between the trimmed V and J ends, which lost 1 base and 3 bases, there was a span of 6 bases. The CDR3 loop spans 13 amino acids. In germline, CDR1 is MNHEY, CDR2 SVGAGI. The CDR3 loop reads CASSYWGHYGYTF. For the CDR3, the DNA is TGTGCCAGCAGTTACTGGGGGCACTATGGCTACACCTTC.

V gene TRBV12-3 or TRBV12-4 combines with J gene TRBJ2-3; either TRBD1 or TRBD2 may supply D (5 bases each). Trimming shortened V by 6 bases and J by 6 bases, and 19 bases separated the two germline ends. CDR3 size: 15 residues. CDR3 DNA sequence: TGTGCCAGCAGACCAACCCGGGACGGGGTGGATACGCAGTATTTT. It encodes CASRPTRDGVDTQYF.

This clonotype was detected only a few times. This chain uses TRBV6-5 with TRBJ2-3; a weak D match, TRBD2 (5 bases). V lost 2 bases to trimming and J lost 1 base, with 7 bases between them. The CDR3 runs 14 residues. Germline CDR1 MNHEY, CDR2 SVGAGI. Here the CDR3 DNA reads TGTGCCAGCAGTTACCCCGGGGGCACAGATACGCAGTATTTT. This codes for CASSYPGGTDTQYF.

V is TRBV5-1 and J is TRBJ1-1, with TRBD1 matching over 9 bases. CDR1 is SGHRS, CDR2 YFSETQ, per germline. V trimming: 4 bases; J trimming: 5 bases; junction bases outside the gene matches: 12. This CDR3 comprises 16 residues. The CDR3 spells CASSKDPGQGNTEAFF. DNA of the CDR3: TGCGCCAGCAGCAAAGACCCGGGACAGGGAAATACTGAAGCTTTCTTT.

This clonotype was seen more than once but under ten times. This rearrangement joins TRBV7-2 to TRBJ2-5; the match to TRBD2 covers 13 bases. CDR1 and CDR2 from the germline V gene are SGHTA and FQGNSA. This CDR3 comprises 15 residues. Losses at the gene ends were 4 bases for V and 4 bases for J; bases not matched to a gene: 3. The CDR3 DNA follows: TGTGCCAGCAGCTCGGGACTAGCGGGGAGAGAGACCCAGTACTTC. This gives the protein CASSSGLAGRETQYF.

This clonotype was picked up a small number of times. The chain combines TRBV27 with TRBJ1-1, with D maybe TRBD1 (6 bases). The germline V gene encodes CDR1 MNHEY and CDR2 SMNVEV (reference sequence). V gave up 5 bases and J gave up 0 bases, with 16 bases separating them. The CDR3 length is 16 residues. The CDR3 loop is CASSPVTGGVNTEAFF. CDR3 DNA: TGTGCCAGCAGTCCGGTAACGGGGGGCGTGAACACTGAAGCTTTCTTT.

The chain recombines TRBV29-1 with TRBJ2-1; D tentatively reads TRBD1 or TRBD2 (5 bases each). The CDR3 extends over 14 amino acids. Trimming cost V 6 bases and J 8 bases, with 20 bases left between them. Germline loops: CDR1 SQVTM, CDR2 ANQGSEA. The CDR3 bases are TGCAGCGTGATGGGGGAAGTAGCAATCGATGAGCAGTTCTTC. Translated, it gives CSVMGEVAIDEQFF.

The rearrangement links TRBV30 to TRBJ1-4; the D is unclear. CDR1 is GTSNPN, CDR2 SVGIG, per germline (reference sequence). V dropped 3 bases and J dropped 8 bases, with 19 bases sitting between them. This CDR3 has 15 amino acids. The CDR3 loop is CAWSADRVRSEKLFF. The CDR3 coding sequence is TGTGCCTGGAGCGCCGATAGGGTGAGGAGCGAAAAACTGTTTTTT.

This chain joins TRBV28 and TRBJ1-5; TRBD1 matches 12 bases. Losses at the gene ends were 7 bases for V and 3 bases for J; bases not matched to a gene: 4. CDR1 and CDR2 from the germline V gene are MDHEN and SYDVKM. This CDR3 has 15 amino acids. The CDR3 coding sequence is TGTGCCAGCACCGGGACAGGGGGCCTCAATCAGCCCCAGCATTTT. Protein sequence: CASTGTGGLNQPQHF. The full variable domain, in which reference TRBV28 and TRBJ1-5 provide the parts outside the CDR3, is DVKVTQSSRYLVKRTGEKVFLECVQDMDHENMFWYRQDPGLGLRLIYFSYDVKMKEKGDIPEGYSVSREKKERFSLILESASTNQTSMYLCASTGTGGLNQPQHFGDGTRLSIL.

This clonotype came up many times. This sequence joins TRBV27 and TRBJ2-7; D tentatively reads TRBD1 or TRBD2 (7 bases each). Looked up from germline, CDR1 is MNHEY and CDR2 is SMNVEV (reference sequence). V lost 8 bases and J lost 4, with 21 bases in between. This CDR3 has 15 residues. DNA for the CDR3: TGTGCCAGCCGTTCCAGACAGGGCGGGGGTTACGAGCAGTACTTC. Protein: CASRSRQGGGYEQYF.

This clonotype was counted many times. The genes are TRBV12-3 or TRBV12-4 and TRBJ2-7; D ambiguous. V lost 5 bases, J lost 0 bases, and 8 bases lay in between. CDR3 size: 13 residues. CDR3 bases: TGTGCCAGCAGTATGACTGACTCCTACGAGCAGTACTTC. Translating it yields CASSMTDSYEQYF.

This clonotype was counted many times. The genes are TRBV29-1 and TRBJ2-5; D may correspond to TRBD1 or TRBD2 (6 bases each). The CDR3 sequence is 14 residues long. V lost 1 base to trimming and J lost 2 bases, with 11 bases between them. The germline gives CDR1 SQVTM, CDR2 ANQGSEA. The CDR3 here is CSVEVGGPQETQYF. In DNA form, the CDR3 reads TGCAGCGTTGAAGTAGGGGGGCCTCAAGAGACCCAGTACTTC.

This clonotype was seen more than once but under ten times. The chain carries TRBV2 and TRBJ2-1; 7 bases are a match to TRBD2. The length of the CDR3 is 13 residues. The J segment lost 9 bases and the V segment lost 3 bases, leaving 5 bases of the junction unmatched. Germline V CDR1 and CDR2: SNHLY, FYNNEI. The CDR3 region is CASSDLREGEQFF. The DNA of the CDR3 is TGTGCCAGCAGTGATCTTAGGGAGGGTGAGCAGTTCTTC.

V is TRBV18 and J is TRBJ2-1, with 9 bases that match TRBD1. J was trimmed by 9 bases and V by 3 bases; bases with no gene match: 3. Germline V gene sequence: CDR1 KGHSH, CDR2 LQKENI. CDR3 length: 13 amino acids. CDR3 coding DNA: TGTGCCAGCTCACCTTCACAGGGGGCTGAGCAGTTCTTC. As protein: CASSPSQGAEQFF. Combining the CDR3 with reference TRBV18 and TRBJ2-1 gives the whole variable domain NAGVMQNPRHLVRRRGQEARLRCSPMKGHSHVYWYRQLPEEGLKFMVYLQKENIIDESGMPKERFSAEFPKEGPSILRIQQVVRGDSAAYFCASSPSQGAEQFFGPGTRLTVL.

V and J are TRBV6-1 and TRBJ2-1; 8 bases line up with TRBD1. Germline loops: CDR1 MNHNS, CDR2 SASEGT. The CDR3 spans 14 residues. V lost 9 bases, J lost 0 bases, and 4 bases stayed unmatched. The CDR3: CASRGQGSYNEQFF. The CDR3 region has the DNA TGTGCCAGTCGCGGACAGGGCTCCTACAATGAGCAGTTCTTC.

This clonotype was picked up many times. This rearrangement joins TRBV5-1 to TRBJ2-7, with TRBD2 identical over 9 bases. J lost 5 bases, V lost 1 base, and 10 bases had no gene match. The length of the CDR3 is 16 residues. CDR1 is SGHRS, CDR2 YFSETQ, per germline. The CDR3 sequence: CASSLKMLAGKDEQYF. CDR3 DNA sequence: TGCGCCAGCAGCTTGAAAATGCTAGCGGGGAAGGACGAGCAGTACTTC.

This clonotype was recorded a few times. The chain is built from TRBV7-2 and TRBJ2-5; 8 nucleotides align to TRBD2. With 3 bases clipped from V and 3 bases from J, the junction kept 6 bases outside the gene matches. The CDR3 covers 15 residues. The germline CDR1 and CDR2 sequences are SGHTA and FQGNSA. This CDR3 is CASSFRLAPKETQYF. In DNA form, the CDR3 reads TGTGCCAGCAGCTTTCGACTAGCGCCGAAAGAGACCCAGTACTTC.

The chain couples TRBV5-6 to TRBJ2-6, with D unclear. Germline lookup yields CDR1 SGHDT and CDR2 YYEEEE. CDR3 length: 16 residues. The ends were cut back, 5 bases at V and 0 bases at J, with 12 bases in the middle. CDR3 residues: CASRKTAVSGANVLTF. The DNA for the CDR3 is TGTGCCAGCAGGAAGACGGCGGTCTCTGGGGCCAACGTCCTGACTTTC.

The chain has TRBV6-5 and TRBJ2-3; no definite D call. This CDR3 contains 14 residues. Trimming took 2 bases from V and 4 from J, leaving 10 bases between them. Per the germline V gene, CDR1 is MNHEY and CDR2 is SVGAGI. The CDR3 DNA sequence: TGTGCCAGCAGTTACGTAGCTGGAGCAGATACGCAGTATTTT. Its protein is CASSYVAGADTQYF.

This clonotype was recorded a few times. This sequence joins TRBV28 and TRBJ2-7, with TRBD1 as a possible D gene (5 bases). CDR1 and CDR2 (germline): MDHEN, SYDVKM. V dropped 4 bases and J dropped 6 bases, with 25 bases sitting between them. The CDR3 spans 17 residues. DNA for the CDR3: TGTGCCAGCAGTTCGCAGGTTCAGGGAATTTACGGTATCGAGCAGTACTTC. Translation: CASSSQVQGIYGIEQYF.